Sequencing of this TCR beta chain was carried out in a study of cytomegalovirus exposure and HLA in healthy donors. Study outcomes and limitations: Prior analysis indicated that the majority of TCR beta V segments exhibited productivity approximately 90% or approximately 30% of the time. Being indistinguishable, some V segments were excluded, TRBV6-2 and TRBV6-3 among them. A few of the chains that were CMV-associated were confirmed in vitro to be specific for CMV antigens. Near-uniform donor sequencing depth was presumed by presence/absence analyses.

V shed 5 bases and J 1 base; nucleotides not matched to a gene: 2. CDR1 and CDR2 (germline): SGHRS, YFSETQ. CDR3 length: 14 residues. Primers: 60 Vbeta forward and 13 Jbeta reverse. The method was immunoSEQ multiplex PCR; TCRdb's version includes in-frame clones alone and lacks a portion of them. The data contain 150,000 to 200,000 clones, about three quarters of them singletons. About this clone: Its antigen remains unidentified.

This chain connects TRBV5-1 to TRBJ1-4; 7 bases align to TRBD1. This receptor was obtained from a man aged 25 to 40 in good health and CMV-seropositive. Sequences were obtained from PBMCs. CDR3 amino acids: CASSRQGTNEKLFF. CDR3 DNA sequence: TGCGCCAGCAGTCGACAGGGAACTAATGAAAAACTGTTTTTT.